This T cell receptor beta chain was retrieved from a study of T cells of healthy individuals. This clonotype was seen many times. TCRdb re-called the 5' RACE reads through MiXCR, storing one row per CDR3 protein. The sample lists 60,000 to 70,000 distinct CDR3 sequences; 16% were seen once. The receptor comes from a human donor in good health.

For the CDR3, the DNA is TGTGCCAGCAGTGAATTTTTGGGGGCGCGTGAAGCTTTCTTT. This sequence encodes CASSEFLGAREAFF. The chain employs TRBV2 and TRBJ1-1, with D possibly being TRBD1 (6 bases). The germline CDR1 and CDR2 sequences are SNHLY and FYNNEI. V gave up 2 bases and J gave up 7 bases, with 14 bases separating them. The length of the CDR3 is 14 residues.